This T cell receptor beta chain was profiled in a study of cytomegalovirus exposure and HLA in healthy donors. Study-wide points: Within an earlier analysis, most TCR beta V segments proved productive either about 90% or about 30% of the time.

Regarding this clone: No antigen is known for it.

J lost 6 bases, V lost 5 bases, and 13 bases had no gene match. The CDR3 contains 16 residues. From germline, CDR1 is SGHDN and CDR2 FVKESK. This PCR relied on a set of 60 Vbeta primers and 13 Jbeta primers. TCRdb keeps only in-frame clones here, not all; method: immunoSEQ multiplex PCR. Of some 50,000 clones in the sample, under 75% were seen once. This receptor was obtained from a man aged 30-40 years in good health and CMV-seronegative. The gene calls are TRBV14 and TRBJ2-7; 10 bases line up with TRBD2. Sequences were obtained from PBMCs. The CDR3 nucleotides are TGTGCCAGCAGCTATCGAGCGGGAGGGCCCTATCTCGAGCAGTACTTC. Its translation: CASSYRAGGPYLEQYF.